The rows below give T cell receptor beta chains drawn from one sample of a study of spatial heterogeneity in lung cancer. From the 5' RACE reads, TCRdb called clonotypes with MiXCR, one entry per CDR3 protein. In the table there are about 12,000 distinct CDR3 sequences, approximately 6.2% of which are singletons. The material sequenced was normal lung tissue next to the tumor, taken at surgery. The receptors were gathered from a male donor with early-stage non-small cell lung cancer. Each CDR3 is given with its conserved first and last residue. Fields, in order: D gene, J gene, V gene, clone size, CDR3 length, CDR3 protein, CDR3 DNA. D genes are given only for firm matches. Clone sizes are given selectively: once, few, many, or a class where the clone is expanded.

d_gene: NA
j_gene: TRBJ2-6
v_gene: TRBV11-1
abundance: many
len: 16
CDR3aa: CASSLAGRSGANVLTF
CDR3nt: TGTGCCAGCAGCTTAGCTGGAAGATCTGGGGCCAACGTCCTGACTTTC

d_gene: NA
j_gene: TRBJ2-6
v_gene: TRBV11-3
abundance: NA
len: 14
CDR3aa: CASSVWSGANVLTF
CDR3nt: TGTGCCAGCAGCGTTTGGTCTGGGGCCAACGTCCTGACTTTC

d_gene: NA
j_gene: TRBJ2-1
v_gene: TRBV5-6
abundance: many
len: 17
CDR3aa: CASSLPPFSGLYNEQFF
CDR3nt: TGTGCCAGCAGCTTGCCTCCATTCAGCGGACTTTACAATGAGCAGTTCTTC

d_gene: TRBD1
j_gene: TRBJ2-2
v_gene: TRBV27
abundance: medium-sized
len: 17
CDR3aa: CASSLRTGTMSTGELFF
CDR3nt: TGTGCCAGCAGCCTCAGGACAGGGACAATGAGCACCGGGGAGCTGTTTTTT

d_gene: TRBD1
j_gene: TRBJ1-1
v_gene: TRBV6-5
abundance: NA
len: 14
CDR3aa: CASRQGGGNTEAFF
CDR3nt: TGTGCCAGCAGACAAGGGGGCGGGAACACTGAAGCTTTCTTT

d_gene: TRBD1
j_gene: TRBJ1-2
v_gene: TRBV20-1
abundance: many
len: 11
CDR3aa: CSASDREGYTF
CDR3nt: TGCAGTGCTTCGGACAGGGAGGGCTACACCTTC

d_gene: TRBD2
j_gene: TRBJ2-7
v_gene: TRBV4-2
abundance: many
len: 17
CDR3aa: CASSQAGGRRDSYEQYF
CDR3nt: TGTGCCAGCAGCCAAGCCGGCGGGAGGCGAGACTCTTACGAGCAGTACTTC

d_gene: NA
j_gene: TRBJ2-7
v_gene: TRBV6-1
abundance: few
len: 14
CDR3aa: CASRAGRVSYEQYF
CDR3nt: TGTGCCAGCAGAGCTGGACGGGTTTCCTACGAGCAGTACTTC

d_gene: TRBD1
j_gene: TRBJ1-1
v_gene: TRBV12-3/TRBV12-4
abundance: many
len: 16
CDR3aa: CASSLGQGVGSTEAFF
CDR3nt: TGTGCCAGCAGTTTAGGACAGGGGGTCGGTAGCACTGAAGCTTTCTTT

d_gene: TRBD1
j_gene: TRBJ1-3
v_gene: TRBV5-6
abundance: many
len: 14
CDR3aa: CASSLGQGANTIYF
CDR3nt: TGTGCCAGCAGCTTGGGGCAGGGGGCAAACACCATATATTTT

d_gene: NA
j_gene: TRBJ1-4
v_gene: TRBV7-2
abundance: many
len: 13
CDR3aa: CASSPGAGEKLFF
CDR3nt: TGTGCCAGCAGCCCCGGGGCTGGGGAAAAACTGTTTTTT

d_gene: TRBD2
j_gene: TRBJ2-1
v_gene: TRBV12-3/TRBV12-4
abundance: medium-sized
len: 14
CDR3aa: CASSLGSGRNEQFF
CDR3nt: TGTGCCAGCAGTTTAGGGAGCGGGAGGAATGAGCAGTTCTTC

d_gene: TRBD1
j_gene: TRBJ1-2
v_gene: TRBV27
abundance: many
len: 15
CDR3aa: CASRPQGSIDYGYTF
CDR3nt: TGTGCCAGCCGCCCACAGGGGTCGATAGACTATGGCTACACCTTC

d_gene: NA
j_gene: TRBJ2-6
v_gene: TRBV27
abundance: medium-sized
len: 17
CDR3aa: CASSLYGSGSGANVLTF
CDR3nt: TGTGCCAGCAGTTTATACGGGAGCGGGTCTGGGGCCAACGTCCTGACTTTC

d_gene: NA
j_gene: TRBJ1-1
v_gene: TRBV6-1
abundance: many
len: 16
CDR3aa: CASSDLGPTLGTEAFF
CDR3nt: TGTGCCAGCAGTGATTTAGGGCCTACACTCGGCACTGAAGCTTTCTTT

d_gene: NA
j_gene: TRBJ1-1
v_gene: TRBV4-2
abundance: many
len: 15
CDR3aa: CASSQGEGMNTEAFF
CDR3nt: TGTGCCAGCAGCCAGGGGGAAGGGATGAACACTGAAGCTTTCTTT

d_gene: NA
j_gene: TRBJ1-1
v_gene: TRBV7-8
abundance: NA
len: 13
CDR3aa: CASSSGRATEAFF
CDR3nt: TGTGCCAGCAGCTCAGGGAGAGCAACTGAAGCTTTCTTT

d_gene: NA
j_gene: TRBJ2-7
v_gene: TRBV19
abundance: many
len: 13
CDR3aa: CASSFGASAEQYF
CDR3nt: TGTGCCAGTAGTTTCGGGGCATCGGCCGAGCAGTACTTC

d_gene: NA
j_gene: TRBJ2-1
v_gene: TRBV4-2
abundance: many
len: 13
CDR3aa: CASSQDEGDEQFF
CDR3nt: TGTGCCAGCAGCCAAGATGAGGGGGATGAGCAGTTCTTC

d_gene: TRBD1
j_gene: TRBJ2-7
v_gene: TRBV6-5
abundance: many
len: 13
CDR3aa: CASRGTVSYEQYF
CDR3nt: TGTGCCAGCAGGGGGACAGTGTCCTACGAGCAGTACTTC

d_gene: NA
j_gene: TRBJ1-1
v_gene: TRBV27
abundance: large
len: 15
CDR3aa: CASSFAEDLNTEAFF
CDR3nt: TGTGCCAGCAGTTTCGCTGAGGATCTGAACACTGAAGCTTTCTTT

d_gene: NA
j_gene: TRBJ1-3
v_gene: TRBV9
abundance: many
len: 14
CDR3aa: CASSVLDSRNTIYF
CDR3nt: TGTGCCAGCAGCGTACTTGACAGCCGAAACACCATATATTTT

d_gene: TRBD1
j_gene: TRBJ1-5
v_gene: TRBV20-1
abundance: many
len: 14
CDR3aa: CSAPTGGGNQPQHF
CDR3nt: TGCAGTGCTCCCACAGGGGGCGGGAATCAGCCCCAGCATTTT

d_gene: NA
j_gene: TRBJ2-1
v_gene: TRBV12-3/TRBV12-4
abundance: many
len: 12
CDR3aa: CASSIRGDEQFF
CDR3nt: TGTGCCAGCAGTATAAGAGGGGATGAGCAGTTCTTC

d_gene: TRBD1
j_gene: TRBJ1-2
v_gene: TRBV7-2
abundance: medium-sized
len: 14
CDR3aa: CASSVGTANYGYTF
CDR3nt: TGTGCCAGCAGCGTAGGGACAGCTAACTATGGCTACACCTTC

d_gene: NA
j_gene: TRBJ1-5
v_gene: TRBV6-5
abundance: many
len: 13
CDR3aa: CASSYGRNQPQHF
CDR3nt: TGTGCCAGCAGTTATGGCCGAAATCAGCCCCAGCATTTT

d_gene: NA
j_gene: TRBJ2-5
v_gene: TRBV20-1
abundance: many
len: 14
CDR3aa: CSAYPGTIGETQYF
CDR3nt: TGCAGTGCTTACCCCGGGACAATAGGAGAGACCCAGTACTTC

d_gene: NA
j_gene: TRBJ2-7
v_gene: TRBV5-1
abundance: many
len: 14
CDR3aa: CASREQGGSYEQYF
CDR3nt: TGCGCCAGCAGGGAGCAGGGGGGTTCCTACGAGCAGTACTTC

d_gene: NA
j_gene: TRBJ2-1
v_gene: TRBV5-1
abundance: few
len: 17
CDR3aa: CASSLLGGRALYNEQFF
CDR3nt: TGCGCCAGCAGCTTGCTAGGCGGCAGGGCCCTCTACAATGAGCAGTTCTTC